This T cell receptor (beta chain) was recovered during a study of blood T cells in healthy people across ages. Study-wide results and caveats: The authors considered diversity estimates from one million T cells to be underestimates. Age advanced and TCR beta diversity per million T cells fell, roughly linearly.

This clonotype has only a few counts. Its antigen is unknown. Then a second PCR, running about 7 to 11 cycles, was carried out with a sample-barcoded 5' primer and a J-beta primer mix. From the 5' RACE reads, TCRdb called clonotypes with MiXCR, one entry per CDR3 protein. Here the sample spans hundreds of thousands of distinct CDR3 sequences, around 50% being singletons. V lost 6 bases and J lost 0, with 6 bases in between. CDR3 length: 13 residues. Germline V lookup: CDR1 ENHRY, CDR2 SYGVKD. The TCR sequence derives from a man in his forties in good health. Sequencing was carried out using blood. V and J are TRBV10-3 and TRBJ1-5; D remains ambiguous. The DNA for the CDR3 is TGTGCCATCAGGTTGGATAGCAATCAGCCCCAGCATTTT. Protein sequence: CAIRLDSNQPQHF.